One sample yielded the 4 T cell receptor beta chains listed below, sequenced in a study of cytomegalovirus exposure and HLA in healthy donors. Primers: 60 Vbeta forward and 13 Jbeta reverse. Data came from immunoSEQ multiplex PCR; TCRdb stores just in-frame clones and leaves some out. This sample yields some 150,000 clones, of which less than 10% are seen a single time; about 1.7% belongs to the top ten. The sample consisted of PBMCs. Every receptor here comes from a male donor in good health and CMV-seronegative.

The chain combines TRBV7-3 with TRBJ2-2; 12 bases line up with TRBD2. Germline V gene data show CDR1 as SGHTA and CDR2 as FQGTGA. J gave up 1 base and V 0 bases, and 6 bases lay outside the gene matches. This CDR3 has 19 residues. In DNA form, the CDR3 reads TGTGCCAGCAGCTTAACGTCCACTAGCGGGGGGCTGAACACCGGGGAGCTGTTTTTT. Protein: CASSLTSTSGGLNTGELFF.

The V gene is TRBV4-3, the J gene TRBJ2-1; 13 bases map to TRBD2. Germline CDR1 and CDR2: LGHNA and YSLEER. This CDR3 is built from 19 residues. V shed 0 bases and J 1 base; nucleotides not matched to a gene: 6. DNA of the CDR3: TGCGCCAGCAGCCAAGAACGGACTAGCGGGAGAGGATCCTACAATGAGCAGTTCTTC. This sequence encodes CASSQERTSGRGSYNEQFF.

This clone has a handful of counts. The chain employs TRBV27 and TRBJ2-7; TRBD1 matches at 12 bases. Germline V gene sequence: CDR1 MNHEY, CDR2 SMNVEV (reference sequence). The V gene end was trimmed by 5 bases and the J gene end by 2 bases; junction bases not matched to a gene: 10. This CDR3 region has 17 residues. CDR3 nucleotides: TGTGCCAGCAGTGCCCGGGACAGGGGGCCCCTCCCCTACGAGCAGTACTTC. Translating gives CASSARDRGPLPYEQYF.

This clone was detected only a few times. This rearrangement joins TRBV6-9 to TRBJ1-2, with 10 bases identical to TRBD1. J was trimmed by 0 bases and V by 5 bases; bases with no gene match: 6. This CDR3 has 16 residues. Germline CDR1 MNHGY, CDR2 SVAAGI. The chain's CDR3 is CASSLTGGPSNYGYTF. The DNA for the CDR3 is TGTGCCAGCAGTCTGACAGGGGGCCCCTCTAACTATGGCTACACCTTC.